This entry concerns a single TCR beta chain. This clone appeared once. Its binding antigen is unknown. Base qualities were left out, and no much larger clone turns up one base away. CDR1 and CDR2 are read off the germline V gene as MDHEN and SYDVKM. V loses 3 bases, J loses 1 base, and the germline ends lie 6 bases apart. Reading from cysteine to phenylalanine, the CDR3 counts 13 amino acids. The CDR3 DNA has 39 bases and is translated from base 1. This sample was taken from a study of T cell responses to AZD1222 COVID-19 vaccine (dated by TCRdb to the early 2020s). For the wider study: AZD1222 recipients given second doses at about 4 weeks or at about 12 weeks were pooled, since spike-specific TCR depth and breadth were not found to differ between the two schedules. TCR sequencing was performed for approximately 240 trial participants, of whom about 200 were given two doses of AZD1222 and around 26 were given two doses of MenACWY control vaccine. Trial participants were enrolled by age into subgroups of 18-55, 56-69 and 70-plus years, and around 140, 26 and 57 TCR-sequenced participants, respectively, were included in these subgroups.

What the time point label conveys for this sample: baseline before first vaccination. Vaccinee samples were obtained from the UK trials COV001 and COV002, which included a single-blind randomized controlled phase 2/3 trial of AZD1222 (ChAdOx1 nCoV-19) in healthy adults. For TCRbeta chain sequencing, PBMC samples from trial participants were taken at day 0 and at day 28 after the second dose. The CDR3 regions of human TCRbeta chains were analyzed by immunosequencing. In the original analysis: TCRs in the repertoires were compared against a reference library of SARS-CoV-2-specific TCRs that had been generated with the MIRA antigen-specificity platform. Breadth was defined as the fraction of unique TCRs that were SARS-CoV-2-associated, and depth was defined as the fraction of total T cells that were SARS-CoV-2-associated. Each spike-specific TCR was assigned to its reactive spike region and to a CD4 or CD8 class using the MIRA data. Log10-transformed breadth and depth values were compared by one-way ANOVA with Sidak's multiple comparisons tests. Entries here come from immuneACCESS through TCRdb and include only in-frame sequences with V and J called. Some clones fail to appear in such tables; in the studies checked, an unresolved V gene covers under half of the shortfall, and the cause of the remainder is unknown. The D gene and trimming were derived from the DNA, and the V and J assignments and clone size from that table. The sample yields some 170,000 clones; about 89% were counted once. The ten largest make up around 1.6% of the sample.

General conclusions and limits of the study: Conclusions about previously exposed vaccinees are limited because only six or seven AZD1222 recipients were SARS-CoV-2 seropositive at baseline. No day 14 peak-response samples were available, so repertoires were characterized only after the peak T cell response. CD4 TCRs associated with the vaccine covered the entire spike protein, and the dominant responses were in regions 160-218 and 743-854. The 56-69-year group was small, and its depth increase did not reach significance, likely because of low power. Most participants were white British and females outnumbered males, and the authors suggested that clonal diversity may have been underestimated. Epitopes outside the regions mutated in the B.1.351 and B.1.1.7 variants were reportedly recognized by nearly half of the unique spike-specific TCRs. Spike-specific TCR breadth and depth rose significantly after two AZD1222 doses compared with day 0 and with MenACWY recipients.

The chain links TRBV28 with TRBJ1-1, with TRBD1 perhaps the D gene, on 5 matching bases. The specimen was peripheral blood, collected on day 0 of AZD1222 vaccination. The sequence derives from an adult in good health. The CDR3 amino acid sequence is: CASSFGGNTEAFF. At the DNA level, the sequence is TGTGCCAGCAGTTTCGGGGGGAACACTGAAGCTTTCTTT.